This TCR beta chain was found in a study of tumor and adjacent non-tumor tissue in lung cancer. The template was RNA from unsorted bulk tissue. This clonotype occurred once. Its antigen is currently unknown. The germline gives CDR1 MDHEN, CDR2 SYDVKM. This CDR3 has 12 amino acids. J lost 5 bases, V lost 10 bases, and 6 bases had no gene match. A modified ARM-PCR protocol with three rounds of nested PCR amplified TCRbeta. TCRdb called the multiplex PCR reads again in MiXCR, with one record for every CDR3 protein. The sample holds 110,000 or so distinct CDR3 sequences, roughly 73% seen once. Notes on the study in general: Patients with more diverse tumor TCRs had worse survival.

Sequenced input: lung tumor tissue. The chain links TRBV28 to TRBJ1-2; 8 bases are a match to TRBD1. This sequence originates from a woman in her sixties or seventies with non-small cell lung cancer. CDR3 residues: CANSRTGYGYTF. Written as DNA, the CDR3 is TGTGCCAACAGCCGGACAGGGTATGGCTACACCTTC.